This entry describes one TCR beta chain. These data belong to a study of blood T cell repertoires in COVID-19. As originally analysed: It was from reference gene primer amplification that nucleated cell counts were estimated. Libraries were prepared by immunoSEQ multiplex PCR; TCRdb keeps only in-frame clonotypes and omits some of them. That table gives V, J and clone size, and the DNA gave D and trimming. The data hold 200,000 to 250,000 clones, with 85% to 95% observed a single time. Enrollees, about 18 to 100 years old, lived in approximately 25 US areas. Self-reported history from a screening survey and questionnaire set each donor's cohort. Recovered participants had two consecutive negative NP/OP PCR tests, healthcare professional clearance, or symptom resolution. The TCR originated in a woman in her late teens or twenties who had recovered from COVID-19. The sequenced material came from PBMCs or T cells enriched from blood (not recorded which).

CDR3 region: CASSGGQGAISEAFF. CDR3 nucleotides: TGTGCCAGCAGCGGTGGACAGGGGGCGATATCTGAAGCTTTCTTT. This chain uses TRBV11-3 with TRBJ1-1; 11 bases align to TRBD1. The CDR3 length is 15 residues. After removal of 5 bases from V and 6 bases from J, the junction contained 8 bases not matched to a gene. The V gene's germline CDR1 is SGHNT and CDR2 YENEEA.